Sequencing of this T cell receptor beta chain was carried out in a study of CD8 T cells in Susac syndrome. TCR beta sequencing covered blood CD8+ and CD4+ T cells. Reverse transcription of about 0.45 to 1 ug RNA was carried out with random hexamers. The amplification used immunoSEQ multiplex PCR on TCR beta CDR3; it spanned 54 Vbeta and 13 Jbeta. TCRdb re-called the immunoSEQ multiplex PCR reads with MiXCR, one entry per CDR3 protein. The sample lists about 210,000 distinct CDR3 sequences, roughly 94% occurring once. The V and J ends lost 0 bases and 6 bases, in that order; junction bases with no gene match: 0. The CDR3 extends over 14 amino acids. The germline CDR1 and CDR2 sequences are LNHNV and YYDKDF (reference sequence).

This chain connects TRBV15 to TRBJ2-2, with 8 bases lining up with TRBD1. The TCR comes from a human donor with multiple sclerosis. The source material was CD4+ T cells from PBMCs. The CDR3 spells CATSRETGAGELFF. The CDR3 DNA reads TGTGCCACCAGCAGAGAGACAGGGGCCGGGGAGCTGTTTTTT.